One sample yielded the 6 T cell receptor beta chains listed below, sequenced in a study of tumor and adjacent non-tumor tissue in lung cancer. No cell sorting was done before RNA was extracted from the tissue. Three rounds of nested PCR, following a modified ARM-PCR protocol, produced the TCRbeta library. TCRdb analysed the multiplex PCR reads with MiXCR anew, one entry per CDR3 protein. The profile covers 120,000 or so distinct CDR3 sequences, with about 80% appearing a single time and 22% taken by the ten largest. Sequencing input: lung tumor tissue. The receptors originated from a man in his 70s with non-small cell lung cancer.

This clonotype was seen once. The junction shows a germline mismatch at one end, possibly a read error. The chain has TRBV7-8 and TRBJ1-2; D perhaps matches TRBD1 (6 bases). Per germline, CDR1 SGHVS and CDR2 FQNEAQ. There are 17 residues in the CDR3. The CDR3 sequence is CASSPDRRTSLNYDYTF. CDR3 nucleotide sequence: TGTGCCAGCAGCCCCGACAGGAGAACTAGCCTTAACTATGACTACACCTTC.

Comment on this clonotype: No conserved phenylalanine or tryptophan ends this CDR3, so it is likely a read error. V usage is TRBV29-1 and J usage is TRBJ2-7; possibly TRBD2 for D (7 bases). The CDR3 consists of 15 residues. In germline, CDR1 is SQVTM, CDR2 ANQGSEA. CDR3 loop: CNVEGGRGSSYEQYI. DNA of the CDR3: TGCAACGTTGAGGGGGGGCGGGGAAGCTCCTACGAGCAGTACATC.

V usage is TRBV5-5 and J usage is TRBJ2-7; 10 positions agree with TRBD1. From germline, CDR1 is SGHKS and CDR2 YYEKEE (reference sequence). V was clipped by 9 bases and J by 6 bases; unmatched bases: 6. The CDR3 has 12 amino acids. CDR3 residues: CANNWDRGEQYF. CDR3 DNA sequence: TGTGCCAACAACTGGGACAGGGGCGAGCAGTACTTC. The full variable domain, with the rest looked up from reference TRBV5-5 and TRBJ2-7, is DAGVTQSPTHLIKTRGQQVTLRCSPISGHKSVSWYQQVLGQGPQFIFQYYEKEERGRGNFPDRFSARQFPNYSSELNVNALLLGDSALYLCANNWDRGEQYFGPGTRLTVT.

This clonotype was counted once. The V call is TRBV6-2 or TRBV6-3, the J call TRBJ2-1, with a possible D match to TRBD1 (6 bases). The DNA end lines up better with TRBJ2-7; the J call may be wrong. The germline gives CDR1 MNHEY, CDR2 SVGEGT. This CDR3 region has 16 residues. CDR3 sequence (DNA): TGTGCCAGCAGTTACCAAATCGGACAGAAATACAATGAGCAGTACTTC. Protein sequence: CASSYQIGQKYNEQYF.

Concerning this clonotype itself: The junction shows a germline mismatch at one end, possibly a read error. The J gene is TRBJ1-2, the V gene TRBV6-5, with 9 positions matching TRBD1. Germline V lookup: CDR1 MNHEY, CDR2 SVGAGI. The CDR3 consists of 13 residues. This CDR3 reads CTSRAGTGNGYIF. The CDR3 DNA reads TGTACCAGCAGAGCTGGGACAGGGAATGGCTACATCTTC.

This clonotype has just one count. The CDR3 carries no conserved terminal phenylalanine or tryptophan, so it likely arises from a read error. The rearrangement links TRBV5-1 to TRBJ2-1, with D unclear. Germline CDR1 and CDR2: SGHRS and YFSETQ. V lost 4 bases, J lost 5 bases, and 19 bases lay in between. The CDR3 covers 16 residues. The CDR3 DNA is TGCGCCAGCAGCCCTTGGTTGGGAAATGGGAACAATGAGCAGTTCTTA. This encodes CASSPWLGNGNNEQFL.